This TCR beta chain came from a study of cytomegalovirus exposure and HLA in healthy donors. In the case of this clone: Its target is not known.

TCRdb's table, derived via immunoSEQ multiplex PCR, lists solely in-frame clones and lacks some. The sample holds a few hundred thousand clones, 90% to 95% seen once. Findings and limits, study-wide: Cytomegalovirus-associated TCR beta chains were listed, numbering 150 to 200.

This TCR came from a woman younger than 35 in good health and CMV-seronegative. Sequences were obtained from PBMCs.

The CDR3 reads CASSTLHAHEQFF. In DNA, the CDR3 is TGTGCCAGCAGCACCTTGCACGCGCATGAGCAGTTCTTC. The chain links TRBV7-8 to TRBJ2-1, with D unresolved. Germline CDR1 and CDR2: SGHVS and FQNEAQ. V lost 5 bases to trimming and J lost 8 bases, with 13 bases between them. This CDR3 spans 13 amino acids.